The rows below give T cell receptor beta chains drawn from one sample of a study of blood T cell repertoires in COVID-19. Here immunoSEQ multiplex PCR was the method, and the copy in TCRdb shows in-frame clones only, minus some. The table records over 200,000 clones, roughly 87% of them present only once. Sequencing used peripheral blood. These receptors all come from a man aged 35-49 years with active or convalescent COVID-19. Each CDR3 is given with its conserved first and last residue. D genes are given only for firm matches. Only some rows state a clone size, as once, few, many or a class for expanded clones.

DNA,CDR3,D,V,J,size
TGCGCCAGCAGCCAAGAAGGACTCAAAACTAATGAAAAACTGTTTTTT,CASSQEGLKTNEKLFF,NA,TRBV4-1,TRBJ1-4,once
TGCGCCAGCAGTGAGTTCTTAGGGGCAAACACTGAAGCTTTCTTT,CASSEFLGANTEAFF,NA,TRBV10-1,TRBJ1-1,few
TGTGCCAGTAGGGCGCGGGGGGGCGATGAGCAGTTCTTC,CASRARGGDEQFF,TRBD2,TRBV19,TRBJ2-1,NA
TGCAGCGTTGAGACAGGGGAGTACAATGAGCAGTTCTTC,CSVETGEYNEQFF,TRBD1,TRBV29-1,TRBJ2-1,NA
TGTGCCAGTAGGGACCGGACAGGGGTGGTGGGTTCACCCCTCCACTTT,CASRDRTGVVGSPLHF,TRBD1,TRBV19,TRBJ1-6,NA
TGTGCCTGGAGTGCCGGACAGTTAGGCACAGATACGCAGTATTTT,CAWSAGQLGTDTQYF,NA,TRBV30,TRBJ2-3,NA
TGTGCCAGCAGCTTAGCGCGCGGGATAGGGGATACGCAGTATTTT,CASSLARGIGDTQYF,NA,TRBV7-6,TRBJ2-3,NA
TGTGCCAGCAGCTCTAGCGGGAACTACGAGCAGTACTTC,CASSSSGNYEQYF,TRBD2,TRBV9,TRBJ2-7,NA
TGTGCCAGTAGTTCATCGTTTCTTACACTGAACACTGAAGCTTTCTTT,CASSSSFLTLNTEAFF,NA,TRBV19,TRBJ1-1,once
TGTGCCAGCAGCTTATCTCCCCCCCCGGAGTATGAGCAGTACTTC,CASSLSPPPEYEQYF,NA,TRBV11-2,TRBJ2-7,few
TGTGCCACCAGCAGAGAACAGGGAATACTCTACTATGGCTACACCTTC,CATSREQGILYYGYTF,NA,TRBV15,TRBJ1-2,once
TGCAGCGCCTATACAGGGTGGGATGAAAAACTGTTTTTT,CSAYTGWDEKLFF,NA,TRBV29-1,TRBJ1-4,NA
TGCGCCAGCAGTGAGACAGGGGGATCGGACAATCAGCCCCAGCATTTT,CASSETGGSDNQPQHF,TRBD1,TRBV10-2,TRBJ1-5,few
TGTGCCAGCAGCGTAGGGTTTGAGGCAGATAAAAACATTCAGTACTTC,CASSVGFEADKNIQYF,NA,TRBV9,TRBJ2-4,NA
TGTGCCAGCAGTGAATCCAGGGCGATTGCAACTAATGAAAAACTGTTTTTT,CASSESRAIATNEKLFF,NA,TRBV25-1,TRBJ1-4,NA
TGCGCCGCCAGGCAACAGGGGGACACTGAAGCTTTCTTT,CAARQQGDTEAFF,TRBD1,TRBV4-1,TRBJ1-1,NA
TGTGCCAGCAGCTCTTTCAGGGGGGTTAACACTGAAGCTTTCTTT,CASSSFRGVNTEAFF,TRBD1,TRBV7-9,TRBJ1-1,NA
TGTGCCAGCAGCCCGCTAGCGGGCCATTACAATGAGCAGTTCTTC,CASSPLAGHYNEQFF,TRBD2,TRBV13,TRBJ2-1,NA
TGCGCCAGCAGCCTAGATACGGTTTCAAACACTGAAGCTTTCTTT,CASSLDTVSNTEAFF,NA,TRBV4-1,TRBJ1-1,few
TGTGCCAGCAGTTCCGGACTATCCCCGAACACCGGGGAGCTGTTTTTT,CASSSGLSPNTGELFF,NA,TRBV27,TRBJ2-2,NA
TGTGCCAGCAGCCAAAAGGGACAGGGAAACTATGGCTACACCTTC,CASSQKGQGNYGYTF,TRBD1,TRBV3-1/TRBV3-2,TRBJ1-2,NA
TGTGCCAGCAGTCCTTCGGGACATCGGTTGGTACAAGAAAAACTGTTTTTT,CASSPSGHRLVQEKLFF,NA,TRBV28,TRBJ1-4,NA
TGTGCCACCAGCCTGGACAGGGGCCCTGGAAACACCATATATTTT,CATSLDRGPGNTIYF,TRBD1,TRBV15,TRBJ1-3,NA
TGTGCCATCAGTGATTTAGAGGGGGTATCGAGGACAGATACGCAGTATTTT,CAISDLEGVSRTDTQYF,NA,TRBV10-3,TRBJ2-3,NA
TGTGCCAGCTCACCTCCCCGGACGGGAGGGCCGGGAGAGCAGTACTTC,CASSPPRTGGPGEQYF,TRBD2,TRBV18,TRBJ2-7,NA
TGTGCCAGCAGTGAATCCCTGGGCAGTAAGGTAATCTTT,CASSESLGSKVIF,NA,TRBV2,TRBJ1-1,NA